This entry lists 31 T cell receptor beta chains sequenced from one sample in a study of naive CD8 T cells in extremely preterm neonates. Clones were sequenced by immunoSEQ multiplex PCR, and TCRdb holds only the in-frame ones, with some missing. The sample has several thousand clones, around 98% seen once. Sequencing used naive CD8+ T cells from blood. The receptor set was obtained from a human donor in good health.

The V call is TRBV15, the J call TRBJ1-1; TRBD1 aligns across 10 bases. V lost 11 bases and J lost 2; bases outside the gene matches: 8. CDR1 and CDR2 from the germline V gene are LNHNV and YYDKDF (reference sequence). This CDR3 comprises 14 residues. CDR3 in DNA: TGTGCCGCTCGGGACAGGGGTCCCAACACTGAAGCTTTCTTT. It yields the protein CAARDRGPNTEAFF.

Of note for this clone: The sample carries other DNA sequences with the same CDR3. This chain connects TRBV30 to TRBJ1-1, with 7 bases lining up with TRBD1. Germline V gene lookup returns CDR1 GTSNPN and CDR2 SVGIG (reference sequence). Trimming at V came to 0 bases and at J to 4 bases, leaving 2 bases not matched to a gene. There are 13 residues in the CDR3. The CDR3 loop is CAWSVGGGTEAFF. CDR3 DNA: TGTGCCTGGAGTGTAGGGGGCGGCACTGAAGCTTTCTTT.

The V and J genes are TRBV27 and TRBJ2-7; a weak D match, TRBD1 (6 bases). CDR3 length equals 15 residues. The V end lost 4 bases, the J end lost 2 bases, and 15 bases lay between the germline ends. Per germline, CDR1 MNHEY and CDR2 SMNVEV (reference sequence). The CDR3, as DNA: TGTGCCAGCAGTTCCATTTCAGGGGACCCCTACGAGCAGTACTTC. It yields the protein CASSSISGDPYEQYF.

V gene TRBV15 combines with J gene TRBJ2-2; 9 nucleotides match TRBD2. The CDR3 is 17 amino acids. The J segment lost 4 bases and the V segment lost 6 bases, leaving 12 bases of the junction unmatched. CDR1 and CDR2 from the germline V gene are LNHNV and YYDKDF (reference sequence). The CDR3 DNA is TGTGCCACCAGTTTACCCCAGCGGGAGGAGACCACCGGGGAGCTGTTTTTT. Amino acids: CATSLPQREETTGELFF. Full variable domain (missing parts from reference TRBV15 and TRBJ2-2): DAMVIQNPRYQVTQFGKPVTLSCSQTLNHNVMYWYQQKSSQAPKLLFHYYDKDFNNEADTPDNFQSRRPNTSFCFLDIRSPGLGDTAMYLCATSLPQREETTGELFFGEGSRLTVL.

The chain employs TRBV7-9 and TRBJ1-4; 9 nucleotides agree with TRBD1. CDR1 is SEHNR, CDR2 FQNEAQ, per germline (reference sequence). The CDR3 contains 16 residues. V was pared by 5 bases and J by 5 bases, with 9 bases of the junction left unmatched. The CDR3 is CASSQPGQGLNEKLFF. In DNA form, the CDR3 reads TGTGCCAGCAGCCAACCGGGACAGGGCCTCAATGAAAAACTGTTTTTT.

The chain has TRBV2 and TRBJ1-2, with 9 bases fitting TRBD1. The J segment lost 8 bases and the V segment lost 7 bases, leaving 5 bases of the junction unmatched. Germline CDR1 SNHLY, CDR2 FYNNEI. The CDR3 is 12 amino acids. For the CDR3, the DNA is TGTGCCAGCAAGCGGACAGGGGAAGGCTACACCTTC. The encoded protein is CASKRTGEGYTF. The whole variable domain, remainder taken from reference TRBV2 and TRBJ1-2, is EPEVTQTPSHQVTQMGQEVILRCVPISNHLYFYWYRQILGQKVEFLVSFYNNEISEKSEIFDDQFSVERPDGSNFTLKIRSTKLEDSAMYFCASKRTGEGYTFGSGTRLTVV.

This CDR3 reads CASSLEGQAYEQYF. The CDR3, as DNA: TGTGCCAGCAGTTTAGAGGGACAGGCCTACGAGCAGTACTTC. The rearrangement uses TRBV28 and TRBJ2-7; 8 bases line up with TRBD1. Germline values: CDR1 MDHEN, CDR2 SYDVKM. The J segment lost 2 bases and the V segment lost 2 bases, leaving 2 bases of the junction unmatched. CDR3 length equals 14 residues. The full variable domain, in which reference TRBV28 and TRBJ2-7 provide the parts outside the CDR3, is DVKVTQSSRYLVKRTGEKVFLECVQDMDHENMFWYRQDPGLGLRLIYFSYDVKMKEKGDIPEGYSVSREKKERFSLILESASTNQTSMYLCASSLEGQAYEQYFGPGTRLTVT.

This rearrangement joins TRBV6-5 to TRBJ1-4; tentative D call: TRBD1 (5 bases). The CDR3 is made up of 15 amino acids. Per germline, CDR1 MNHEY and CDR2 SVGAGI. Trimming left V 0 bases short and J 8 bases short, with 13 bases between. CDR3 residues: CASSYSAGGQEKLFF. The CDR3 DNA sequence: TGTGCCAGCAGTTACTCGGCGGGGGGTCAAGAAAAACTGTTTTTT.

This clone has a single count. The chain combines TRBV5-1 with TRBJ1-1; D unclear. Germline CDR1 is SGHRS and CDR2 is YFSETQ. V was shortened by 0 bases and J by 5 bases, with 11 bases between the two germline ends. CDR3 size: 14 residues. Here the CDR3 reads CASSLGAGRTEAFF. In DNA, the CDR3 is TGCGCCAGCAGCTTGGGAGCGGGAAGGACTGAAGCTTTCTTT. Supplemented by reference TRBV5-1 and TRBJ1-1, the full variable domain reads KAGVTQTPRYLIKTRGQQVTLSCSPISGHRSVSWYQQTPGQGLQFLFEYFSETQRNKGNFPGRFSGRQFSNSRSEMNVSTLELGDSALYLCASSLGAGRTEAFFGQGTRLTVV.

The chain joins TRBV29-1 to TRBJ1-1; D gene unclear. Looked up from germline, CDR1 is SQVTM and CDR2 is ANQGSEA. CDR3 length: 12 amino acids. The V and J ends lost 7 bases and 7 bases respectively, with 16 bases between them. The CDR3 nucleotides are TGCAGCGCAGATCTGAGGGCAGATGAAGCTTTCTTT. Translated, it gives CSADLRADEAFF. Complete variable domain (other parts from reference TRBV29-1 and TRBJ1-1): SAVISQKPSRDICQRGTSLTIQCQVDSQVTMMFWYRQQPGQSLTLIATANQGSEATYESGFVIDKFPISRPNLTFSTLTVSNMSPEDSSIYLCSADLRADEAFFGQGTRLTVV.

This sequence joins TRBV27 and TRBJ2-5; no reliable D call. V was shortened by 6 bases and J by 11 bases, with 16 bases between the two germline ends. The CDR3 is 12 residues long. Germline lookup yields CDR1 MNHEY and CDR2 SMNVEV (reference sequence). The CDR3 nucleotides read TGTGCCAGCAGCCACCCCCGCTTTGAGCAGTACTTC. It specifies CASSHPRFEQYF.

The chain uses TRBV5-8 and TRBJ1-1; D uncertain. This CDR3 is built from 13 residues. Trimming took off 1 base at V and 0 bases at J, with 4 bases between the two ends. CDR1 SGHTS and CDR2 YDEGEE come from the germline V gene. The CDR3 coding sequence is TGTGCCAGCAGCTTGTATCTGAACACTGAAGCTTTCTTT. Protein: CASSLYLNTEAFF. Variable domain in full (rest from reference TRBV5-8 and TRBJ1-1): EAGVTQSPTHLIKTRGQQATLRCSPISGHTSVYWYQQALGLGLQFLLWYDEGEERNRGNFPPRFSGRQFPNYSSELNVNALELEDSALYLCASSLYLNTEAFFGQGTRLTVV.

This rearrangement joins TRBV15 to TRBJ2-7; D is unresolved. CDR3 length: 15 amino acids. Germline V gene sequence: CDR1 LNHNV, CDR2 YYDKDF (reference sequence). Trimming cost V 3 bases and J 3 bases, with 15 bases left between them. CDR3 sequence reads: CATSRRGASIYEQYF. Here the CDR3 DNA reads TGTGCCACCAGCAGGCGAGGAGCGTCGATCTACGAGCAGTACTTC. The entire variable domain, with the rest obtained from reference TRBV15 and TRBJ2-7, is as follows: DAMVIQNPRYQVTQFGKPVTLSCSQTLNHNVMYWYQQKSSQAPKLLFHYYDKDFNNEADTPDNFQSRRPNTSFCFLDIRSPGLGDTAMYLCATSRRGASIYEQYFGPGTRLTVT.

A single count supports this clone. In DNA form, the CDR3 reads TGTGCCAGCAGTTTGTCGGCAGGGGTTGGCTACACCTTC. This encodes CASSLSAGVGYTF. The gene calls are TRBV27 and TRBJ1-2; TRBD1 is a possible D gene (6 bases). Trimming took off 3 bases at V and 7 bases at J, with 12 bases between the two ends. CDR1 MNHEY and CDR2 SMNVEV come from the germline V gene (reference sequence). The length of the CDR3 is 13 residues.

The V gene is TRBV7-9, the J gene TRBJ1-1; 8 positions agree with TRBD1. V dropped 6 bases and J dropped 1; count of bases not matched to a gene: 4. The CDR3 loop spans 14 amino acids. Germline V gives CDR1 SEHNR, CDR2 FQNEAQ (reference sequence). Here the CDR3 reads CASSGGQGNTEAFF. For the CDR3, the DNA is TGTGCCAGCAGTGGCGGACAGGGGAACACTGAAGCTTTCTTT.

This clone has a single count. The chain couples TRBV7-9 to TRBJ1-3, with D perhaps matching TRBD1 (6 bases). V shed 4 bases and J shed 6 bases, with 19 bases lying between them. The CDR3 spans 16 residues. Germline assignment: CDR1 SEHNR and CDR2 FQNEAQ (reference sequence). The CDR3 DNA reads TGTGCCAGCAGCTCAACTACCCAGGGGCGATCAAACACCATATATTTT. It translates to CASSSTTQGRSNTIYF.

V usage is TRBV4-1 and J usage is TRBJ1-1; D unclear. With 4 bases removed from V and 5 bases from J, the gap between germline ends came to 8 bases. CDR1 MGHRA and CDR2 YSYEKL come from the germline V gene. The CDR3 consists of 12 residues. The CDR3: CASSLTGTEAFF. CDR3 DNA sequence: TGCGCCAGCAGCCTCACGGGGACTGAAGCTTTCTTT.

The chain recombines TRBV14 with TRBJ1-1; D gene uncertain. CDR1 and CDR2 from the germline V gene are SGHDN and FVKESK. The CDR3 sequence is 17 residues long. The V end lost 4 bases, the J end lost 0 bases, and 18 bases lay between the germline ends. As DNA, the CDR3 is TGTGCCAGCAGCCTCCCCTCTTGGGAGTCTCTGAACACTGAAGCTTTCTTT. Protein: CASSLPSWESLNTEAFF.

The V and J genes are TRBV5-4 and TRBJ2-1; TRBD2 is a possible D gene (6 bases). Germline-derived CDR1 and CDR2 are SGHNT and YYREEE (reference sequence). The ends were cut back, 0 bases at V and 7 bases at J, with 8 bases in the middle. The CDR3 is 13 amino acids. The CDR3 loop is CASSLGAGNEQFF. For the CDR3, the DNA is TGTGCCAGCAGCTTGGGGGCGGGGAATGAGCAGTTCTTC.

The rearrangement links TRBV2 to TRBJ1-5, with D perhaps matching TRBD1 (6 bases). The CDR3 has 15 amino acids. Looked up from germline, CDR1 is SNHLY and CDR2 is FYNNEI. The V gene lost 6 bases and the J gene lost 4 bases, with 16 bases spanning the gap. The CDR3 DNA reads TGTGCCAGCAGATTACAGGGTTTTGGTAATCAGCCCCAGCATTTT. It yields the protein CASRLQGFGNQPQHF. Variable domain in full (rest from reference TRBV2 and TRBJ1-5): EPEVTQTPSHQVTQMGQEVILRCVPISNHLYFYWYRQILGQKVEFLVSFYNNEISEKSEIFDDQFSVERPDGSNFTLKIRSTKLEDSAMYFCASRLQGFGNQPQHFGDGTRLSIL.

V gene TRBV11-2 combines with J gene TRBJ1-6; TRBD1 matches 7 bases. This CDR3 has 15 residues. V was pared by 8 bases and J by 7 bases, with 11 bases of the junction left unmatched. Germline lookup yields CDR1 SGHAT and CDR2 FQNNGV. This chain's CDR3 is CASCYEGGSNSPLHF. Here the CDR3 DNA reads TGTGCCAGCTGCTACGAAGGGGGCTCGAATTCACCCCTCCACTTT.

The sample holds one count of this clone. CDR3 in DNA: TGTGCCAGCAGTGTTTCAGGGGGAATCGAAAACATTCAGTACTTC. Amino acid sequence: CASSVSGGIENIQYF. The genes are TRBV2 and TRBJ2-4; TRBD1 matches 7 bases. The CDR3 length is 15 residues. Per germline, CDR1 SNHLY and CDR2 FYNNEI. J lost 5 bases, V lost 4 bases, and 8 bases had no gene match.

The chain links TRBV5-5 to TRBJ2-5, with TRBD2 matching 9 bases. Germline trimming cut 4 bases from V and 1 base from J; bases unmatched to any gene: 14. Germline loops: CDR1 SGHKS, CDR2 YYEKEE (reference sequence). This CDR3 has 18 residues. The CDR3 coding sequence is TGTGCCAGCAGCCAAGGACTAGCGTTCATAGCATCCCAAGAGACCCAGTACTTC. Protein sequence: CASSQGLAFIASQETQYF.

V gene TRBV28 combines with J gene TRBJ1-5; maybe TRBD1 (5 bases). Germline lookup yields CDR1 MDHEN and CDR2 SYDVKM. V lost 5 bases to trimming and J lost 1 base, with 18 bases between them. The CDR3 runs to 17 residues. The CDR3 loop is CASSTLFFSGSNQPQHF. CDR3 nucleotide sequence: TGTGCCAGCAGTACCCTTTTCTTCTCAGGGAGCAATCAGCCCCAGCATTTT. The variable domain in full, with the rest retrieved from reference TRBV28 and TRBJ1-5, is DVKVTQSSRYLVKRTGEKVFLECVQDMDHENMFWYRQDPGLGLRLIYFSYDVKMKEKGDIPEGYSVSREKKERFSLILESASTNQTSMYLCASSTLFFSGSNQPQHFGDGTRLSIL.

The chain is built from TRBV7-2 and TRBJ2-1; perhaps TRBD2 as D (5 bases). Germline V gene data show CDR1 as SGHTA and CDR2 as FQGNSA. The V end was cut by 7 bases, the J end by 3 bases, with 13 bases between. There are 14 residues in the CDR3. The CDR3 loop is CASTHREGYNEQFF. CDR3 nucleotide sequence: TGTGCCAGCACCCATAGAGAGGGCTACAATGAGCAGTTCTTC.

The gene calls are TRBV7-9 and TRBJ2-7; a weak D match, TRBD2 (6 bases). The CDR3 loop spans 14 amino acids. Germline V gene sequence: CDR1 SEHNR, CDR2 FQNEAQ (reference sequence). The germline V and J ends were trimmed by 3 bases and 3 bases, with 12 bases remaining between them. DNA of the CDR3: TGTGCCAGCAGCTTGGCGGGAAGACACTACGAGCAGTACTTC. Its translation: CASSLAGRHYEQYF. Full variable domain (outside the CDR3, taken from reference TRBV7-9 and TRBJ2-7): DTGVSQNPRHKITKRGQNVTFRCDPISEHNRLYWYRQTLGQGPEFLTYFQNEAQLEKSRLLSDRFSAERPKGSFSTLEIQRTEQGDSAMYLCASSLAGRHYEQYFGPGTRLTVT.

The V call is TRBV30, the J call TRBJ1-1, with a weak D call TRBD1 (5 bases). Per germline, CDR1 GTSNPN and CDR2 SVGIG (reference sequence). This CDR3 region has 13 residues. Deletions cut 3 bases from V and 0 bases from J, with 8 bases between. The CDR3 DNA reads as TGTGCCTGGAGGCCAGGGTTGAACACTGAAGCTTTCTTT. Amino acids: CAWRPGLNTEAFF.

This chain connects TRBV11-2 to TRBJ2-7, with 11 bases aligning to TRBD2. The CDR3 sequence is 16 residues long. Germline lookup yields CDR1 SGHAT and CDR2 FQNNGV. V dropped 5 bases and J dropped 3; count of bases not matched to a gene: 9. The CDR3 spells CASSLPGTSGFYEQYF. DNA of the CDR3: TGTGCCAGCAGCCTTCCCGGGACTAGCGGATTCTACGAGCAGTACTTC.

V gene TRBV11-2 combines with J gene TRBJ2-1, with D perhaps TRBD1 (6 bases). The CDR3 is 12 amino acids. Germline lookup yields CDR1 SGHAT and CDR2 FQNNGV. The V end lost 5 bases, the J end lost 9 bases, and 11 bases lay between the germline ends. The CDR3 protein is CASSRWDTEQFF. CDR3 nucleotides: TGTGCCAGCAGCCGCTGGGACACTGAGCAGTTCTTC.

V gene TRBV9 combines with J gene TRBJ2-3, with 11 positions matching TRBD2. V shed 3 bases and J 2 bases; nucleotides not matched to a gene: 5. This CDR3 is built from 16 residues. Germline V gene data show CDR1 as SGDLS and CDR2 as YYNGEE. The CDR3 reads CASSAGTSGNTDTQYF. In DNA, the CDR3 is TGTGCCAGCAGCGCGGGGACTAGCGGAAACACAGATACGCAGTATTTT. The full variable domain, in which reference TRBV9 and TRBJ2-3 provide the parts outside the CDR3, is DSGVTQTPKHLITATGQRVTLRCSPRSGDLSVYWYQQSLDQGLQFLIQYYNGEERAKGNILERFSAQQFPDLHSELNLSSLELGDSALYFCASSAGTSGNTDTQYFGPGTRLTVL.

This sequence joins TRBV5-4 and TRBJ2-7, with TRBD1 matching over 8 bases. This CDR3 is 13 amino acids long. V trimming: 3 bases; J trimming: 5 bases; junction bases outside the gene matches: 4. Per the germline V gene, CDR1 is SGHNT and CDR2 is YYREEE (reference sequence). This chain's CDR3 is CASSSRQGNEQYF. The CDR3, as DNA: TGTGCCAGCAGCTCTCGACAGGGGAACGAGCAGTACTTC. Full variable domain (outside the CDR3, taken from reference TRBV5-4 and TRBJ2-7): ETGVTQSPTHLIKTRGQQVTLRCSSQSGHNTVSWYQQALGQGPQFIFQYYREEENGRGNFPPRFSGLQFPNYSSELNVNALELDDSALYLCASSSRQGNEQYFGPGTRLTVT.